The 9 T cell receptor beta chains listed next were all sequenced from one sample in a study of T cells after somatic rescue of genetic block. Profiling relied on immunoSEQ multiplex PCR, and the TCRdb table lists in-frame clones only, not all of them. The top ten clones hold about 1.5% of a sample with roughly 110,000 clones, 75% to 95% of them seen once. Sequencing was performed on peripheral blood mononuclear cells (PBMCs). Source of these receptors: a woman aged 18-30 years.

The CDR3 protein is CASSARASYEQYF. In DNA form, the CDR3 reads TGTGCCAGCAGCGCCCGGGCTAGCTACGAGCAGTACTTC. The rearrangement joins TRBV7-2 to TRBJ2-7; D not resolved. Looked up from germline, CDR1 is SGHTA and CDR2 is FQGNSA. This CDR3 spans 13 amino acids. The V gene lost 5 bases and the J gene lost 3 bases, with 11 bases spanning the gap.

The J gene is TRBJ1-2, the V gene TRBV5-4; TRBD1 might be the D (5 bases). V was clipped by 4 bases and J by 2 bases, with 12 bases between them. CDR1 is SGHNT and CDR2 is YYREEE in the germline V gene (reference sequence). CDR3 length: 14 residues. CDR3 region: CASSRTDRNYGYTF. CDR3 nucleotide sequence: TGTGCCAGCAGCCGGACCGACAGAAACTATGGCTACACCTTC.

V gene TRBV7-6 combines with J gene TRBJ2-7; D not resolved. Looked up from germline, CDR1 is SGHVS and CDR2 is FNYEAQ. Trimming removed 1 base at V and 6 bases at J, with 7 bases between. CDR3 length equals 12 residues. The CDR3 reads CASSLEGSEQYF. The CDR3 bases are TGTGCCAGCAGCTTAGAAGGTTCCGAGCAGTACTTC. The full variable domain, with the rest looked up from reference TRBV7-6 and TRBJ2-7, is GAGVSQSPRYKVTKRGQDVALRCDPISGHVSLYWYRQALGQGPEFLTYFNYEAQQDKSGLPNDRFSAERPEGSISTLTIQRTEQRDSAMYRCASSLEGSEQYFGPGTRLTVT.

This sequence joins TRBV2 and TRBJ1-3, with D unclear. The CDR3 consists of 13 residues. Trimming left V 8 bases short and J 4 bases short, with 12 bases between. The V gene's germline CDR1 is SNHLY and CDR2 FYNNEI. The CDR3 DNA sequence: TGTGCCAGCCTCCGTATGCTCGGAAACACCATATATTTT. The encoded protein is CASLRMLGNTIYF.

This chain uses TRBV6-5 with TRBJ1-2, with D possibly matching TRBD1 (6 bases). This CDR3 is built from 15 residues. V was shortened by 0 bases and J by 5 bases, with 13 bases between the two germline ends. Looked up from germline, CDR1 is MNHEY and CDR2 is SVGAGI. The chain's CDR3 is CASSYSDSLGYGYTF. As DNA, the CDR3 is TGTGCCAGCAGTTACTCGGACAGTCTGGGGTATGGCTACACCTTC.

The V call is TRBV2, the J call TRBJ2-3; D gene ambiguous. This CDR3 is built from 13 residues. V lost 6 bases and J lost 6, with 13 bases in between. The germline CDR1 and CDR2 sequences are SNHLY and FYNNEI. The CDR3 reads CASSALLGDTQYF. The CDR3 bases are TGTGCCAGCAGCGCCCTTTTAGGGGATACGCAGTATTTT. Full variable domain (outside the CDR3, taken from reference TRBV2 and TRBJ2-3): EPEVTQTPSHQVTQMGQEVILRCVPISNHLYFYWYRQILGQKVEFLVSFYNNEISEKSEIFDDQFSVERPDGSNFTLKIRSTKLEDSAMYFCASSALLGDTQYFGPGTRLTVL.

This chain connects TRBV23-1 to TRBJ1-5; D not certain. TRBV23-1 falls under the ORF class, with uncertain function. V was clipped by 4 bases and J by 4 bases, with 11 bases between them. The CDR3 runs to 14 residues. The CDR3 loop reads CASSLNRDNQPQHF. The CDR3, as DNA: TGCGCCAGCAGTCTGAATAGGGATAATCAGCCCCAGCATTTT.

The chain has TRBV28 and TRBJ1-2, with TRBD1 identical over 10 bases. CDR1 and CDR2 (germline): MDHEN, SYDVKM. The V segment lost 3 bases and the J segment 8 bases; nucleotides outside the gene matches: 9. The CDR3 runs to 15 residues. This CDR3 reads CASSFRQGASWGYTF. The CDR3 DNA is TGTGCCAGCAGTTTTAGACAGGGGGCGTCTTGGGGCTACACCTTC.

The CDR3 DNA reads as TGTGCCAGCAGCGGGACAGGGACTCAGCCCCAGCATTTT. Amino acid sequence: CASSGTGTQPQHF. The chain links TRBV7-8 to TRBJ1-5, with 9 bases lining up with TRBD1. With V trimmed by 5 bases and J by 6 bases, 2 bases remained unmatched. Germline loops: CDR1 SGHVS, CDR2 FQNEAQ. The CDR3 runs 13 residues.